These 17 T cell receptor beta chains came from one sample sequenced in a study of T cells in Graves' hyperthyroidism and ophthalmopathy. RNA transcripts were the template for amplifying TCR beta CDR3 regions. During a first-round RT-PCR of the TCR CDR3, the HTBI primer set was used. A single record per CDR3 protein comes from TCRdb applying MiXCR to the multiplex PCR reads. The sample includes some 420,000 distinct CDR3 sequences, roughly 13% seen only once; the top ten take more than 4.5%. The specimen was blood. The receptors derive from a woman aged 18-29 years with Graves' hyperthyroidism.

The table lists this clonotype with many counts. This chain joins TRBV12-3 or TRBV12-4 and TRBJ2-7; no definite D call. V was clipped by 5 bases and J by 4 bases, with 9 bases between them. The CDR3 spans 12 residues. The CDR3: CASSTRAYEQYF. The CDR3 nucleotides read TGTGCCAGCAGTACCAGAGCGTACGAGCAGTACTTC.

At least ten counts were recorded for this clonotype. V gene TRBV2 combines with J gene TRBJ2-2, with 7 nucleotides matching TRBD2. V lost 6 bases and J lost 2; bases outside the gene matches: 15. CDR3 size: 18 residues. Per germline, CDR1 SNHLY and CDR2 FYNNEI. The CDR3 bases are TGTGCCAGCAGCCCGGAGGGTCTAGCGGACCTTAACACCGGGGAGCTGTTTTTT. It encodes CASSPEGLADLNTGELFF.

This rearrangement joins TRBV7-9 to TRBJ1-2, with TRBD1 identical over 9 bases. V gave up 4 bases and J gave up 7 bases; unmatched junction bases: 10. CDR3 length: 15 amino acids. CDR1 SEHNR and CDR2 FQNEAQ come from the germline V gene (reference sequence). This chain's CDR3 is CASSSPGQGLFGYTF. CDR3 in DNA: TGTGCCAGCAGCTCACCGGGACAGGGACTGTTTGGCTACACCTTC.

V is TRBV7-2 and J is TRBJ2-1; TRBD2 matches at 12 bases. V shed 5 bases and J 7 bases; nucleotides not matched to a gene: 6. The CDR3 sequence is 15 residues long. CDR1 and CDR2 (germline): SGHTA, FQGNSA. The CDR3 spells CASSPDGLAGNEQFF. The CDR3 nucleotides read TGTGCCAGCAGCCCAGACGGACTAGCGGGAAATGAGCAGTTCTTC.

The chain recombines TRBV13 with TRBJ2-1, with D possibly matching TRBD2 (6 bases). The CDR3 runs to 14 residues. V shed 5 bases and J shed 4 bases, with 12 bases lying between them. Germline assignment: CDR1 PRHDT and CDR2 FYEKMQ (reference sequence). The CDR3 spells CASSITGVYNEQFF. DNA of the CDR3: TGTGCCAGCAGCATAACGGGAGTTTACAATGAGCAGTTCTTC.

This clonotype was observed at least ten times. J is TRBJ2-1 and V is TRBV10-3, with 12 positions matching TRBD1. This CDR3 has 15 amino acids. The germline V gene encodes CDR1 ENHRY and CDR2 SYGVKD. Trimming took 5 bases from V and 9 from J; bases not matched to a gene: 8. The CDR3 reads CAISPGTGGPGEQFF. The CDR3 DNA reads as TGTGCCATCAGTCCCGGGACAGGGGGCCCAGGTGAGCAGTTCTTC.

Only a few counts were recorded for this clonotype. The chain links TRBV27 to TRBJ1-3; D is possibly TRBD1 (5 bases). The CDR3 is 18 amino acids. Germline V gene data show CDR1 as MNHEY and CDR2 as SMNVEV (reference sequence). The V end lost 4 bases, the J end lost 5 bases, and 24 bases lay between the germline ends. The CDR3 reads CASSSWGGDAGVRNTIYF. For the CDR3, the DNA is TGTGCCAGCAGTTCCTGGGGGGGGGATGCAGGCGTTAGAAACACCATATATTTT.

This clonotype was observed many times. The gene calls are TRBV18 and TRBJ2-1; tentatively, D is TRBD1 or TRBD2 (5 bases each). CDR3 length: 14 amino acids. V lost 0 bases, J lost 7 bases, and 10 bases lay in between. Germline assignment: CDR1 KGHSH and CDR2 LQKENI. The CDR3 spells CASSPPTRENEQFF. In DNA form, the CDR3 reads TGTGCCAGCTCACCACCGACCAGGGAGAATGAGCAGTTCTTC.

This clonotype showed up many times. The chain recombines TRBV7-3 with TRBJ2-7; TRBD1 or TRBD2 may be the D gene (5 bases each). This CDR3 spans 13 amino acids. Trimming took off 2 bases at V and 4 bases at J, with 9 bases between the two ends. The germline V gene has CDR1 SGHTA and CDR2 FQGTGA. CDR3 in amino acids: CASSLWDGYEQYF. The CDR3 DNA follows: TGTGCCAGCAGCTTATGGGACGGTTACGAGCAGTACTTC. The full variable domain, rest sourced from reference TRBV7-3 and TRBJ2-7, is GAGVSQTPSNKVTEKGKYVELRCDPISGHTALYWYRQSLGQGPEFLIYFQGTGAADDSGLPNDRFFAVRPEGSVSTLKIQRTERGDSAVYLCASSLWDGYEQYFGPGTRLTVT.

At least ten counts were recorded for this clonotype. The chain has TRBV28 and TRBJ2-7, with 10 positions matching TRBD1. This CDR3 contains 14 residues. The V gene end was trimmed by 7 bases and the J gene end by 4 bases; junction bases not matched to a gene: 7. Germline CDR1 reads MDHEN; CDR2 reads SYDVKM. CDR3 DNA: TGTGCCAGCATCGGATCGGGACAGGGGTACGAGCAGTACTTC. It specifies CASIGSGQGYEQYF.

In this sample, this clonotype turned up a few times. The J gene is TRBJ2-3, the V gene TRBV20-1; maybe TRBD1 (5 bases). Trimming took 6 bases from V and 5 from J, leaving 12 bases between them. The CDR3 consists of 12 residues. The germline V gene has CDR1 DFQATT and CDR2 SNEGSKA (reference sequence). The CDR3 loop is CSAVDQGDTQYF. DNA for the CDR3: TGCAGTGCCGTGGACCAGGGAGATACGCAGTATTTT.

Many counts were recorded for this clonotype. This chain uses TRBV28 with TRBJ1-4; D not resolved. This CDR3 region has 14 residues. Trimming shortened V by 4 bases and J by 6 bases, and 12 bases separated the two germline ends. CDR1 is MDHEN and CDR2 is SYDVKM in the germline V gene. The CDR3 sequence: CASSSEEGYEKLFF. The CDR3 coding sequence is TGTGCCAGCAGTTCCGAAGAGGGCTATGAAAAACTGTTTTTT.

This chain connects TRBV25-1 to TRBJ1-2, with TRBD1 matching over 7 bases. Germline trimming cut 2 bases from V and 0 bases from J; bases unmatched to any gene: 3. The CDR3 runs to 15 residues. Germline values: CDR1 MGHDK, CDR2 SYGVNS. The CDR3 DNA follows: TGTGCCAGCAGTGAAAGGACAGGAACTAACTATGGCTACACCTTC. Amino acid sequence: CASSERTGTNYGYTF.

The chain's CDR3 is CAWSGKWDQQETQYF. Here the CDR3 DNA reads TGTGCCTGGAGTGGTAAATGGGACCAACAAGAGACCCAGTACTTC. The chain carries TRBV30 and TRBJ2-5; D is perhaps TRBD1 or TRBD2 (5 bases each). V lost 1 base to trimming and J lost 2 bases, with 14 bases between them. The V gene's germline CDR1 is GTSNPN and CDR2 SVGIG (reference sequence). The CDR3 contains 15 residues. The full variable domain, with the rest looked up from reference TRBV30 and TRBJ2-5, is SQTIHQWPATLVQPVGSPLSLECTVEGTSNPNLYWYRQAAGRGLQLLFYSVGIGQISSEVPQNLSASRPQDRQFILSSKKLLLSDSGFYLCAWSGKWDQQETQYFGPGTRLLVL.

This clonotype was counted ten times or more. The chain joins TRBV2 to TRBJ2-7, with 13 nucleotides matching TRBD2. This CDR3 has 16 amino acids. V dropped 1 base and J dropped 5; count of bases not matched to a gene: 5. Per germline, CDR1 SNHLY and CDR2 FYNNEI. CDR3 region: CASSEGTSGRFHEQYF. The CDR3 DNA is TGTGCCAGCAGTGAAGGGACTAGCGGGAGATTCCACGAGCAGTACTTC.

This clonotype was recorded many times. The chain has TRBV12-3 or TRBV12-4 and TRBJ2-1; a possible D gene is TRBD1 (6 bases). The CDR3 is made up of 17 amino acids. V shed 4 bases and J shed 3 bases, with 19 bases lying between them. The CDR3 bases are TGTGCCAGCAGTTCTTCAGGGGACACCACCCACTACAATGAGCAGTTCTTC. This translates into CASSSSGDTTHYNEQFF.

The table lists this clonotype with a few counts. The rearrangement links TRBV4-1 to TRBJ1-1; D is ambiguous. CDR1 is MGHRA, CDR2 YSYEKL, per germline. The CDR3 is made up of 14 amino acids. V gave up 0 bases and J gave up 4 bases, with 9 bases separating them. CDR3 loop: CASSQDLSGTEAFF. The CDR3, as DNA: TGCGCCAGCAGCCAAGATCTTTCGGGCACTGAAGCTTTCTTT.